Below, 13 T cell receptor beta chains from the same sample are listed, as sequenced in a study of Graves' ophthalmopathy and Graves' hyperthyroidism (dated by TCRdb to the late 2010s). Reads for this sample came from an Illumina HiSeq 2000. For repertoire sequencing, the TCR beta CDR3 regions were amplified from RNA transcripts. A first-round RT-PCR used HTBI primers with the Qiagen OneStep RT-PCR kit, followed by a second-round multiplex PCR, size selection and purification. TCRdb cleaned the public reads at Q25 with fastp, built clones with MiXCR and kept in-frame beta chains. Entries are consolidated by CDR3 protein sequence, retaining the most common genes and DNA. This sample holds about 740,000 distinct CDR3 sequences; around 40% were observed only once. The ten largest make up 44% of the sample. The sequenced sample consisted of peripheral blood. These receptors were obtained from an adult man with Graves' ophthalmopathy.

The CDR3 sequence is CSGYNQYF. CDR3 DNA sequence: TGCAGCGGGTATAACCAGTACTTC. The chain carries TRBV29-1 and TRBJ2-5; D remains unclear. Trimming pared 7 bases from V and 10 bases from J, leaving 7 bases between. Germline-derived CDR1 and CDR2 are SQVTM and ANQGSEA. CDR3 size: 8 residues.

The genes are TRBV15 and TRBJ2-7, with D hard to call. Germline V lookup: CDR1 LNHNV, CDR2 YYDKDF (reference sequence). V was shortened by 3 bases and J by 2 bases, with 11 bases between the two germline ends. The CDR3 is made up of 14 amino acids. In DNA form, the CDR3 reads TGTGCCACCAGCAGTGACACGGACCCCTACGAGCAGTACTTC. Translation: CATSSDTDPYEQYF.

This clonotype was picked up a small number of times. V is TRBV20-1 and J is TRBJ2-6; no firm D call. V lost 6 bases, J lost 2 bases, and 8 bases lay in between. This CDR3 is built from 13 residues. The V gene's germline CDR1 is DFQATT and CDR2 SNEGSKA (reference sequence). CDR3 sequence reads: CSATLPGANVLTF. DNA for the CDR3: TGCAGTGCCACTCTTCCTGGGGCCAACGTCCTGACTTTC.

This chain links TRBV12-3 or TRBV12-4 with TRBJ2-6, with 10 bases identical to TRBD2. CDR3 length: 18 residues. V lost 6 bases to trimming and J lost 0 bases; unmatched junction nucleotides: 8. The CDR3 DNA reads as TGTGCCAGCAGCAGGGTAGCGGGAGGCACCTCTGGGGCCAACGTCCTGACTTTC. Translating it yields CASSRVAGGTSGANVLTF.

This chain uses TRBV5-4 with TRBJ2-2; D possibly uses TRBD1 or TRBD2 (5 bases each). V lost 3 bases, J lost 8 bases, and 11 bases lay in between. The CDR3 has 13 residues. CDR1 SGHNT and CDR2 YYREEE come from the germline V gene (reference sequence). CDR3 nucleotides: TGTGCCAGCAGCTGGGACCGGTCGGGGGAGCTGTTTTTT. Encoded protein: CASSWDRSGELFF. The entire variable domain, with the rest obtained from reference TRBV5-4 and TRBJ2-2, is as follows: ETGVTQSPTHLIKTRGQQVTLRCSSQSGHNTVSWYQQALGQGPQFIFQYYREEENGRGNFPPRFSGLQFPNYSSELNVNALELDDSALYLCASSWDRSGELFFGEGSRLTVL.

The gene calls are TRBV7-2 and TRBJ2-5, with TRBD1 as a possible D gene (5 bases). The CDR3 runs to 14 residues. The V gene lost 2 bases and the J gene lost 5 bases, with 12 bases spanning the gap. Germline assignment: CDR1 SGHTA and CDR2 FQGNSA. CDR3 nucleotide sequence: TGTGCCAGCAGCTTACTAGGGGCGTGGGAGACCCAGTACTTC. It translates to CASSLLGAWETQYF.

This clonotype was picked up many times. The chain joins TRBV7-7 to TRBJ2-5, with a tentative D call TRBD1 (5 bases). Germline lookup yields CDR1 SSHAT and CDR2 FNYEAQ (reference sequence). CDR3 length: 15 residues. V was clipped by 1 base and J by 0 bases, with 9 bases between them. The CDR3 DNA reads TGTGCCAGCAGCTTAGGAGCAGGGTACCAAGAGACCCAGTACTTC. This gives the protein CASSLGAGYQETQYF.

This clonotype was observed a few times. The chain couples TRBV19 to TRBJ2-7; D may be TRBD1 (6 bases). Per the germline V gene, CDR1 is LNHDA and CDR2 is SQIVND (reference sequence). The CDR3 contains 13 residues. V gave up 3 bases and J gave up 5 bases, with 11 bases separating them. The CDR3 DNA follows: TGTGCCAGTAGTATGTTTTCAGGGGACGAGCAGTACTTC. Amino acids: CASSMFSGDEQYF. Looking up the rest from reference TRBV19 and TRBJ2-7 gives the full variable domain: DGGITQSPKYLFRKEGQNVTLSCEQNLNHDAMYWYRQDPGQGLRLIYYSQIVNDFQKGDIAEGYSVSREKKESFPLTVTSAQKNPTAFYLCASSMFSGDEQYFGPGTRLTVT.

The CDR3 DNA is TGTGCCAGCAGGGACAGGGGAGGGGGGCTGAGACAGGAGACCCAGTACTTC. Its protein is CASRDRGGGLRQETQYF. This chain joins TRBV12-3 or TRBV12-4 and TRBJ2-5; 9 nucleotides match TRBD1. The CDR3 is 17 residues long. Trimming cost V 6 bases and J 5 bases; bases outside gene matches: 16.

The DNA of the CDR3 is TGTGCCAGCAGCTTAGGACGCCGTGGGGCGGAGGGTAAGAGCGCTTTCTTT. Amino acids: CASSLGRRGAEGKSAFF. The rearrangement links TRBV7-2 to TRBJ1-1; the D gene is possibly TRBD1 (5 bases). V dropped 1 base and J dropped 11 bases, with 26 bases sitting between them. This CDR3 contains 17 residues. CDR1 is SGHTA and CDR2 is FQGNSA in the germline V gene.

A note on this clonotype: A read error may be the cause here, since a much bigger clone is one base away. This CDR3 fails to terminate in the conserved phenylalanine or tryptophan, so it likely reflects a read error. The chain recombines TRBV19 with TRBJ1-1; 7 bases line up with TRBD1. CDR1 and CDR2 (germline): LNHDA, SQIVND (reference sequence). J lost 6 bases, V lost 7 bases, and 20 bases had no gene match. The CDR3 spans 17 residues. CDR3 DNA: TGTGCCAGTACCCTCACCTACCTGGCAGGGGGTGGCCCTGAAGCTTTCTCT. Protein: CASTLTYLAGGGPEAFS.

The rearrangement joins TRBV2 to TRBJ1-5; D is uncertain. Trimming cost V 5 bases and J 2 bases, with 13 bases left between them. The CDR3 totals 15 residues. Per germline, CDR1 SNHLY and CDR2 FYNNEI. The CDR3 region has the DNA TGTGCCAGCAGTTTAAGGACTTGGGGCAATCAGCCCCAGCATTTT. Its translation: CASSLRTWGNQPQHF.

This clonotype was counted many times. The chain is built from TRBV2 and TRBJ2-2; D call uncertain. Trimming took off 5 bases at V and 7 bases at J, with 11 bases between the two ends. Germline V gives CDR1 SNHLY, CDR2 FYNNEI. The CDR3 is 13 residues long. DNA for the CDR3: TGTGCCAGCAGTAGGGCCCAGGTCGGGGAGCTGTTTTTT. Amino acids: CASSRAQVGELFF.